Below are 30 T cell receptor beta chains sequenced from a single sample in a study of OX40 agonist ivuxolimab in advanced cancers. The assay was immunoSEQ multiplex PCR, and TCRdb's table has in-frame clones only and misses some. The table shows about 30,000 clones, with 75% to 85% occurring only once. Sequences were derived from CD4+ or CD8+ T cells sorted from blood, sampled in a trial of the OX40 agonist ivuxolimab. The source of these receptors is an adult with an advanced solid tumor such as melanoma, head and neck, liver or kidney cancer.

Notes on this clone: The identical CDR3 is also encoded by other nucleotide sequences in the sample. The chain couples TRBV19 to TRBJ1-1; D unclear. Germline-derived CDR1 and CDR2 are LNHDA and SQIVND (reference sequence). Trimming stripped 6 bases from V and 7 bases from J, with 15 bases between. This CDR3 region has 13 residues. The CDR3 loop reads CASSIRRAREAFF. The CDR3 nucleotides read TGTGCCAGTAGCATAAGGCGGGCCCGTGAAGCTTTCTTT.

CDR3 in DNA: TGTGCCAGCAGCCCCCAGGACAGAAACACTGAAGCTTTCTTT. It codes for CASSPQDRNTEAFF. The gene calls are TRBV11-2 and TRBJ1-1; a weak D match, TRBD1 (6 bases). Trimming removed 5 bases at V and 2 bases at J, with 12 bases between. The CDR3 totals 14 residues. From germline, CDR1 is SGHAT and CDR2 FQNNGV.

This clone was counted between two and nine times. V usage is TRBV9 and J usage is TRBJ1-3; no clear D gene. V was pared by 0 bases and J by 0 bases, with 7 bases between. The CDR3 loop spans 15 amino acids. Germline CDR1 reads SGDLS; CDR2 reads YYNGEE. CDR3 sequence reads: CASSVEPSSGNTIYF. CDR3 bases: TGTGCCAGCAGCGTAGAACCCAGCTCTGGAAACACCATATATTTT.

The chain carries TRBV4-1 and TRBJ1-5, with D possibly TRBD1 on 6 matching bases. The CDR3 covers 14 residues. V was trimmed by 4 bases and J by 4 bases, leaving 11 bases between them. Germline CDR1 MGHRA, CDR2 YSYEKL. CDR3 amino acids: CASSLGQSNQPQHF. The CDR3, as DNA: TGCGCCAGCAGCCTAGGACAGAGTAATCAGCCCCAGCATTTT.

V usage is TRBV19 and J usage is TRBJ1-6; 7 positions agree with TRBD1. V lost 5 bases to trimming and J lost 2 bases; unmatched junction nucleotides: 12. The CDR3 spans 18 residues. Germline V CDR1 and CDR2: LNHDA, SQIVND (reference sequence). The CDR3 coding sequence is TGTGCCAGTAGTGCAATTGCGGGACAGAGAACCTATAATTCACCCCTCCACTTT. Translating gives CASSAIAGQRTYNSPLHF. Together with reference TRBV19 and TRBJ1-6, the CDR3 gives the full variable domain: DGGITQSPKYLFRKEGQNVTLSCEQNLNHDAMYWYRQDPGQGLRLIYYSQIVNDFQKGDIAEGYSVSREKKESFPLTVTSAQKNPTAFYLCASSAIAGQRTYNSPLHFGNGTRLTVT.

V and J are TRBV18 and TRBJ2-3; the D is unclear. CDR3 length: 13 amino acids. V was trimmed by 3 bases and J by 4 bases, leaving 8 bases between them. Germline CDR1 reads KGHSH; CDR2 reads LQKENI. In nucleotides, the CDR3 is TGTGCCAGCTCACCGACCTATGCAGATACGCAGTATTTT. Amino acid sequence: CASSPTYADTQYF.

The chain employs TRBV15 and TRBJ2-1, with TRBD2 identical over 10 bases. CDR1 and CDR2 from the germline V gene are LNHNV and YYDKDF (reference sequence). The J segment lost 4 bases and the V segment lost 1 base, leaving 4 bases of the junction unmatched. CDR3 length equals 16 residues. CDR3 amino acids: CATSRATSGVYNEQFF. Written as DNA, the CDR3 is TGTGCCACCAGCAGAGCCACTAGCGGGGTTTACAATGAGCAGTTCTTC.

The V call is TRBV27, the J call TRBJ1-1, with TRBD1 as a possible D gene (5 bases). The CDR3 has 13 residues. Germline assignment: CDR1 MNHEY and CDR2 SMNVEV (reference sequence). V gave up 3 bases and J gave up 5 bases, with 10 bases separating them. Written as DNA, the CDR3 is TGTGCCAGCAGTTTTCGGGGGAAAACTGAAGCTTTCTTT. Its protein product is CASSFRGKTEAFF.

The chain has TRBV7-8 and TRBJ1-2, with TRBD1 identical over 10 bases. The ends lost 5 bases at V and 13 bases at J; junction bases unmatched: 4. The CDR3 is 11 amino acids. Germline V lookup: CDR1 SGHVS, CDR2 FQNEAQ. The CDR3 DNA sequence: TGTGCCAGCAGCCCGGACAGGGGGGTCACCTTC. This translates into CASSPDRGVTF. The entire variable domain, with the rest obtained from reference TRBV7-8 and TRBJ1-2, is as follows: GAGVSQSPRYKVAKRGQDVALRCDPISGHVSLFWYQQALGQGPEFLTYFQNEAQLDKSGLPSDRFFAERPEGSVSTLKIQRTQQEDSAVYLCASSPDRGVTFGSGTRLTVV.

This clone ranks as large. The V call is TRBV28, the J call TRBJ1-6, with 7 positions matching TRBD1. Germline CDR1 and CDR2: MDHEN and SYDVKM. The V segment lost 4 bases and the J segment 5 bases; nucleotides outside the gene matches: 2. The CDR3 consists of 14 residues. In DNA form, the CDR3 reads TGTGCCAGCAGTTGGGACAGAGATAATTCACCCCTCCACTTT. Residues: CASSWDRDNSPLHF.

The V gene is TRBV7-9, the J gene TRBJ2-4; TRBD1 aligns across 8 bases. The CDR3 length is 17 residues. Germline lookup yields CDR1 SEHNR and CDR2 FQNEAQ (reference sequence). V dropped 0 bases and J dropped 1; count of bases not matched to a gene: 5. CDR3 in amino acids: CASSLAGQGAAKNIQYF. CDR3 bases: TGTGCCAGCAGCTTAGCCGGGCAGGGGGCGGCCAAAAACATTCAGTACTTC.

The chain carries TRBV5-1 and TRBJ1-2; 11 bases fit TRBD1. Trimming cost V 1 base and J 8 bases; bases outside gene matches: 10. Per germline, CDR1 SGHRS and CDR2 YFSETQ. This CDR3 contains 16 residues. The CDR3 DNA reads TGCGCCAGCAGCTTGACCGGACAGGGGGCGTCGGAAGGCTACACCTTC. Its protein product is CASSLTGQGASEGYTF.

The V call is TRBV27, the J call TRBJ1-4; maybe TRBD1 (5 bases). The CDR3 has 14 amino acids. The V gene lost 0 bases and the J gene lost 8 bases, with 10 bases spanning the gap. Germline-derived CDR1 and CDR2 are MNHEY and SMNVEV (reference sequence). The CDR3 protein is CASSLSGVEEKLFF. DNA for the CDR3: TGTGCCAGCAGTTTATCGGGGGTGGAGGAAAAACTGTTTTTT.

This clone was seen only once. This sequence joins TRBV21-1 and TRBJ1-1. TRBV21-1 is a listed pseudogene. This CDR3 is built from 16 residues. The CDR3 loop reads CASSNTPGGGNTEAFF. The DNA of the CDR3 is TGTGCCAGCAGCAATACACCCGGAGGCGGTAACACTGAAGCTTTCTTT.

V gene TRBV5-4 combines with J gene TRBJ2-7; D uncertain. In germline, CDR1 is SGHNT, CDR2 YYREEE (reference sequence). Trimming stripped 1 base from V and 0 bases from J, with 20 bases between. The CDR3 runs 18 residues. CDR3: CASSLFGANSRSSYEQYF. Written as DNA, the CDR3 is TGTGCCAGCAGCTTGTTCGGAGCGAATTCAAGGAGCTCCTACGAGCAGTACTTC.

The genes are TRBV29-1 and TRBJ2-2; 8 bases align to TRBD1. J was trimmed by 2 bases and V by 6 bases; bases with no gene match: 8. There are 15 residues in the CDR3. Germline assignment: CDR1 SQVTM and CDR2 ANQGSEA. The CDR3 DNA is TGCAGCGTCGGGACAGGAACGATAAACACCGGGGAGCTGTTTTTT. Amino acid sequence: CSVGTGTINTGELFF.

The rearrangement joins TRBV9 to TRBJ2-5; D uncertain. The CDR3 has 14 amino acids. Trimming shortened V by 2 bases and J by 1 base, and 9 bases separated the two germline ends. CDR1 and CDR2 from the germline V gene are SGDLS and YYNGEE. The CDR3 nucleotides are TGTGCCAGCAGCGTTACAGATACCCAAGAGACCCAGTACTTC. It encodes CASSVTDTQETQYF.

The chain is built from TRBV4-1 and TRBJ2-7; D is possibly TRBD1 (6 bases). This CDR3 has 15 amino acids. The V end lost 2 bases, the J end lost 1 base, and 12 bases lay between the germline ends. The germline CDR1 and CDR2 sequences are MGHRA and YSYEKL. The CDR3 DNA is TGCGCCAGCAGCCAATCCCCAGGGGTATCCTACGAGCAGTACTTC. Amino acids: CASSQSPGVSYEQYF.

The chain uses TRBV10-3 and TRBJ2-7; 8 nucleotides line up with TRBD1. The CDR3 runs 14 residues. CDR1 is ENHRY and CDR2 is SYGVKD in the germline V gene. V lost 4 bases to trimming and J lost 5 bases; unmatched junction nucleotides: 7. CDR3 in DNA: TGTGCCATCAGTGTGGCACAGGGGGAGAACGAGCAGTACTTC. Its translation is CAISVAQGENEQYF.

The chain has TRBV19 and TRBJ1-1, with D maybe TRBD1 (6 bases). Per the germline V gene, CDR1 is LNHDA and CDR2 is SQIVND (reference sequence). The CDR3 totals 15 residues. V was shortened by 3 bases and J by 4 bases, with 15 bases between the two germline ends. This CDR3 reads CASSIWGALGTEAFF. The CDR3, as DNA: TGTGCCAGTAGTATCTGGGGGGCATTGGGCACTGAAGCTTTCTTT.

This chain connects TRBV11-2 to TRBJ1-1; no firm D call. V gave up 4 bases and J gave up 2 bases, with 11 bases separating them. CDR3 size: 14 residues. Germline V CDR1 and CDR2: SGHAT, FQNNGV. This CDR3 reads CASSSIEINTEAFF. CDR3 sequence (DNA): TGTGCCAGCAGCTCCATAGAGATTAACACTGAAGCTTTCTTT.

This chain joins TRBV29-1 and TRBJ2-3, with D hard to call. This CDR3 comprises 12 residues. The V end was cut by 5 bases, the J end by 1 base, with 7 bases between. The germline V gene encodes CDR1 SQVTM and CDR2 ANQGSEA. This CDR3 is CSVRWGTDTQYF. CDR3 nucleotides: TGCAGCGTTCGGTGGGGCACAGATACGCAGTATTTT.

The chain carries TRBV18 and TRBJ2-3; 11 bases fit TRBD2. The V segment lost 3 bases and the J segment 2 bases; nucleotides outside the gene matches: 1. In germline, CDR1 is KGHSH, CDR2 LQKENI. CDR3 length equals 15 residues. CDR3 sequence (DNA): TGTGCCAGCTCACCGACTAGCGGGGTCACAGATACGCAGTATTTT. Protein product: CASSPTSGVTDTQYF.

CDR3 residues: CASLAGWRGYEQYF. CDR3 nucleotide sequence: TGTGCCAGTCTGGCCGGGTGGCGGGGGTACGAGCAGTACTTC. The chain links TRBV28 to TRBJ2-7; TRBD2 matches 7 bases. Trimming removed 9 bases from V and 4 bases from J; junction bases left unmatched: 12. The CDR3 loop spans 14 amino acids. Germline V gives CDR1 MDHEN, CDR2 SYDVKM.

The chain uses TRBV5-1 and TRBJ1-4; weak D call: TRBD1 (6 bases). Trimming cost V 7 bases and J 4 bases, with 14 bases left between them. CDR1 is SGHRS and CDR2 is YFSETQ in the germline V gene. The CDR3 totals 14 residues. The CDR3 sequence is CASGFQGSNEKLFF. CDR3 nucleotide sequence: TGCGCCAGCGGGTTTCAGGGGAGTAATGAAAAACTGTTTTTT.

J is TRBJ1-5 and V is TRBV18, with D unclear. In germline, CDR1 is KGHSH, CDR2 LQKENI. V was pared by 6 bases and J by 1 base, with 13 bases between. The CDR3 runs 15 residues. CDR3 loop: CASSLGIVSNQPQHF. DNA for the CDR3: TGTGCCAGCTCCCTTGGGATAGTGAGCAATCAGCCCCAGCATTTT.

This clone is a singleton in its sample. The chain has TRBV19 and TRBJ1-5; 9 bases match TRBD1. The CDR3 has 15 residues. The germline V gene has CDR1 LNHDA and CDR2 SQIVND (reference sequence). V trimming: 1 base; J trimming: 5 bases; junction bases outside the gene matches: 3. In nucleotides, the CDR3 is TGTGCCAGTAGTATAGGCACAGGGGGCGATCAGCCCCAGCATTTT. As protein: CASSIGTGGDQPQHF.

The rearrangement uses TRBV5-6 and TRBJ1-2; D is unclear. CDR1 is SGHDT, CDR2 YYEEEE, per germline. This CDR3 has 15 residues. V was shortened by 4 bases and J by 7 bases, with 20 bases between the two germline ends. CDR3 loop: CASSPYESQGSGYTF. In DNA form, the CDR3 reads TGTGCCAGCAGCCCCTACGAAAGTCAAGGTAGTGGCTACACCTTC.

The gene calls are TRBV9 and TRBJ1-2; 10 bases align to TRBD1. The CDR3 consists of 15 residues. Trimming took 0 bases from V and 5 from J; bases not matched to a gene: 4. Germline assignment: CDR1 SGDLS and CDR2 YYNGEE. In DNA form, the CDR3 reads TGTGCCAGCAGCGTAGTGACAGGGGGCACATATGGCTACACCTTC. It is translated as CASSVVTGGTYGYTF.

This chain links TRBV6-4 with TRBJ2-3; 7 bases fit TRBD1. Germline assignment: CDR1 MRHNA and CDR2 SNTAGT. V shed 5 bases, J shed 2 bases, and the junction held 7 bases outside the gene matches. This CDR3 comprises 15 residues. CDR3 protein: CASSRDRLSTDTQYF. The CDR3, as DNA: TGTGCCAGCAGTAGGGACAGACTTTCCACAGATACGCAGTATTTT.